The 13 T cell receptor beta chains in this list originate from one sample, sequenced in a study of siplizumab effects on memory and regulatory T cells. The assay was immunoSEQ multiplex PCR, and TCRdb's table has in-frame clones only and misses some. The repertoire has 75,000 to 100,000 clones, about 94% of them found once; the top ten carry around 1.4%. Sequencing was performed on non-Treg CD4+ T cells sorted from blood. These receptors all stem from a human donor in good health.

This chain joins TRBV6-4 and TRBJ2-7; D ambiguous. The CDR3 is 9 amino acids. Per the germline V gene, CDR1 is MRHNA and CDR2 is SNTAGT. Trimming took 7 bases from V and 13 from J, leaving 11 bases between them. DNA of the CDR3: TGTGCCAGCATAAATTATCACTACTTC. Amino acid sequence: CASINYHYF.

The rearrangement uses TRBV29-1 and TRBJ1-1, with no clear D. Germline V lookup: CDR1 SQVTM, CDR2 ANQGSEA. CDR3 size: 13 residues. The V and J ends lost 4 bases and 2 bases respectively, with 11 bases between them. The CDR3 region is CSVVRARNTEAFF. The DNA of the CDR3 is TGCAGCGTTGTGCGGGCCCGCAACACTGAAGCTTTCTTT.

This chain links TRBV23-1 with TRBJ2-7; 14 bases agree with TRBD2. TRBV23-1 is annotated as an ORF whose role is uncertain. The length of the CDR3 is 17 residues. Trimming took 7 bases from V and 2 from J; bases not matched to a gene: 10. CDR3 nucleotide sequence: TGCGCCAGCACCGACATCCGGACTAGCGGGAGGACCTACGAGCAGTACTTC. It translates to CASTDIRTSGRTYEQYF.

Of note for this clone: One end of the junction fails to match germline, which may point to a read error. V is TRBV25-1 and J is TRBJ2-1; 10 bases align to TRBD2. There are 15 residues in the CDR3. Germline assignment: CDR1 MGHDK and CDR2 SYGVNS. CDR3 loop: CASTSTSGSFNEQFF. CDR3 in DNA: TGTGCCAGCACTTCGACTAGCGGGTCCTTCAATGAGCAGTTCTTC.

V usage is TRBV19 and J usage is TRBJ2-1; 12 bases map to TRBD2. CDR1 is LNHDA and CDR2 is SQIVND in the germline V gene (reference sequence). This CDR3 contains 16 residues. The ends lost 6 bases at V and 4 bases at J; junction bases unmatched: 7. The chain's CDR3 is CASRSLAGGTYNEQFF. CDR3 DNA sequence: TGTGCCAGTAGATCTCTAGCGGGAGGGACTTACAATGAGCAGTTCTTC.

The gene calls are TRBV30 and TRBJ1-1; 10 bases are a match to TRBD1. The CDR3 has 16 residues. Germline loops: CDR1 GTSNPN, CDR2 SVGIG (reference sequence). The ends lost 2 bases at V and 1 base at J; junction bases unmatched: 7. The CDR3 sequence: CAWSRKGQGTNTEAFF. The DNA for the CDR3 is TGTGCCTGGAGTAGGAAGGGACAGGGGACGAACACTGAAGCTTTCTTT.

The chain carries TRBV5-6 and TRBJ1-1, with TRBD1 identical over 7 bases. The germline V gene has CDR1 SGHDT and CDR2 YYEEEE. The CDR3 covers 15 residues. With 4 bases clipped from V and 5 bases from J, the junction kept 11 bases outside the gene matches. CDR3 coding DNA: TGTGCCAGCAGCGTGAGCCACAGGGGAAGGACTGAAGCTTTCTTT. It translates to CASSVSHRGRTEAFF. Drawing the rest from reference TRBV5-6 and TRBJ1-1, the complete variable domain is DAGVTQSPTHLIKTRGQQVTLRCSPKSGHDTVSWYQQALGQGPQFIFQYYEEEERQRGNFPDRFSGHQFPNYSSELNVNALLLGDSALYLCASSVSHRGRTEAFFGQGTRLTVV.

This clone occurred a few times. The chain recombines TRBV28 with TRBJ1-4; no clear D gene. Germline lookup yields CDR1 MDHEN and CDR2 SYDVKM. V was shortened by 3 bases and J by 4 bases, with 9 bases between the two germline ends. This CDR3 region has 14 residues. CDR3 sequence (DNA): TGTGCCAGCAGTTTGTTGGTCCTTAATGAAAAACTGTTTTTT. Its translation is CASSLLVLNEKLFF. Using reference TRBV28 and TRBJ1-4 for the parts outside the CDR3, the full variable domain is DVKVTQSSRYLVKRTGEKVFLECVQDMDHENMFWYRQDPGLGLRLIYFSYDVKMKEKGDIPEGYSVSREKKERFSLILESASTNQTSMYLCASSLLVLNEKLFFGSGTQLSVL.

The chain uses TRBV28 and TRBJ1-2; D is possibly TRBD1 (6 bases). The V and J ends lost 4 bases and 5 bases respectively, with 17 bases between them. The germline V gene has CDR1 MDHEN and CDR2 SYDVKM. The CDR3 covers 15 residues. The CDR3 DNA reads TGTGCCAGCAGTTCCCCGGGGGGCAGTCATTATGGCTACACCTTC. This gives the protein CASSSPGGSHYGYTF.

A few counts support this clone. This chain connects TRBV2 to TRBJ2-3, with a weak D call TRBD1 (5 bases). The V end was cut by 4 bases, the J end by 1 base, with 15 bases between. The germline V gene encodes CDR1 SNHLY and CDR2 FYNNEI. This CDR3 has 16 amino acids. For the CDR3, the DNA is TGTGCCAGCAGTGTGGTTAGGGGTTACGGCACAGATACGCAGTATTTT. Translation gives CASSVVRGYGTDTQYF.

This sequence joins TRBV28 and TRBJ2-2; the D call may be TRBD1 or TRBD2 (5 bases each). CDR1 MDHEN and CDR2 SYDVKM come from the germline V gene. The CDR3 covers 15 residues. The V gene lost 2 bases and the J gene lost 2 bases, with 9 bases spanning the gap. CDR3 protein: CASSLRGPNTGELFF. In nucleotides, the CDR3 is TGTGCCAGCAGTTTAAGGGGACCCAACACCGGGGAGCTGTTTTTT.

This chain links TRBV27 with TRBJ2-1; 12 bases agree with TRBD2. V was clipped by 5 bases and J by 7 bases; unmatched bases: 6. CDR1 is MNHEY and CDR2 is SMNVEV in the germline V gene (reference sequence). This CDR3 comprises 15 residues. The DNA for the CDR3 is TGTGCCAGCAGTAGGACTAGCGGGAACGGGAATGAGCAGTTCTTC. Translated: CASSRTSGNGNEQFF.

The count of this clone is one. The rearrangement joins TRBV7-2 to TRBJ2-3, with 16 bases fitting TRBD2. The CDR3 runs to 19 residues. The ends lost 2 bases at V and 4 bases at J; junction bases unmatched: 9. Germline V CDR1 and CDR2: SGHTA, FQGNSA. The CDR3 DNA reads as TGTGCCAGCAGCTTAATTGGGACTAGCGGGAGGGCCATTGCAGATACGCAGTATTTT. This translates into CASSLIGTSGRAIADTQYF.